A selection of T cell receptor beta chains follows, all from one sample in a study of blood T cell repertoires in COVID-19. Measured with immunoSEQ multiplex PCR; TCRdb has only the in-frame clones, and not every one. The profile covers under 140,000 clones, with 88% appearing a single time and approximately 3.5% taken by the ten largest. Material for sequencing was peripheral blood. The receptors originated from a woman in her forties or fifties with acute or convalescent COVID-19. Each CDR3 is given with its conserved first and last residue. A D gene is named only where the DNA matches it firmly. Clone size is stated in some rows and not others, as once, few, many or a class when expanded.

V: TRBV7-9
J: TRBJ2-5
size: -
length: 18
D: TRBD2
DNA: TGTGCCAGCAGCTTGACCAACCTAGCGGGAGGAGGGCAAGAGACCCAGTACTTC
CDR3: CASSLTNLAGGGQETQYF

V: TRBV25-1
J: TRBJ1-4
size: -
length: 14
D: TRBD1
DNA: TGTGCCAGCAGATCGACAGGGGGAAATGAAAAACTGTTTTTT
CDR3: CASRSTGGNEKLFF

V: TRBV12-5
J: TRBJ2-5
size: -
length: 13
D: -
DNA: TGTGCTAGTGGTTCCGATGTGGGGCAGACCCAGTACTTC
CDR3: CASGSDVGQTQYF

V: TRBV28
J: TRBJ1-5
size: -
length: 11
D: TRBD1
DNA: TGTGCCAGCAAAAGCGACAGGGGGGAACATTTT
CDR3: CASKSDRGEHF

V: TRBV2
J: TRBJ2-7
size: -
length: 14
D: TRBD2
DNA: TGTGCCAGCAGTGAAGTTAGCGGGAGGTACGAGCAGTACTTC
CDR3: CASSEVSGRYEQYF

V: TRBV18
J: TRBJ2-7
size: -
length: 16
D: TRBD1
DNA: TGTGCCAGCTCACCACGGGGAGACAGGGCTCGACCCGAGCAGTACTTC
CDR3: CASSPRGDRARPEQYF

V: TRBV3-1/TRBV3-2
J: TRBJ1-1
size: once
length: 15
D: TRBD1
DNA: TGTGCCAGCAGCCAGACAGGGTTGGGTAGCACTGAAGCTTTCTTT
CDR3: CASSQTGLGSTEAFF

V: TRBV7-9
J: TRBJ2-7
size: -
length: 14
D: -
DNA: TGTGCCAGCAGCTTAGGGACTTTTCCCTACGAGCAGTACTTC
CDR3: CASSLGTFPYEQYF

V: TRBV5-4
J: TRBJ2-5
size: -
length: 15
D: TRBD1
DNA: TGTGCCAGCAGTCTGGACAGGGGAGGTCAAGAGACCCAGTACTTC
CDR3: CASSLDRGGQETQYF

V: TRBV30
J: TRBJ2-6
size: once
length: 15
D: TRBD2
DNA: TGTGCCTGGACCCCGGGGGGGTATGGGGCCAACGTCCTGACTTTC
CDR3: CAWTPGGYGANVLTF

V: TRBV4-1
J: TRBJ1-4
size: -
length: 15
D: TRBD1
DNA: TGCGCCAGCAGCCAGCCGGGACAGAGAGATGAAAAACTGTTTTTT
CDR3: CASSQPGQRDEKLFF

V: TRBV5-1
J: TRBJ2-7
size: once
length: 15
D: TRBD1
DNA: TGCGCCAGCAGCTTGGTGGTAGGGGGCGACTACGAGCAGTACTTC
CDR3: CASSLVVGGDYEQYF

V: TRBV29-1
J: TRBJ2-2
size: -
length: 14
D: -
DNA: TGCAGCGTTGATGGACTGATGAACACCGGGGAGCTGTTTTTT
CDR3: CSVDGLMNTGELFF

V: TRBV2
J: TRBJ2-7
size: -
length: 14
D: TRBD1
DNA: TGTGCCAGCAAGAAACAGGGGCCGAGTTACGAGCAGTACTTC
CDR3: CASKKQGPSYEQYF

V: TRBV28
J: TRBJ2-1
size: -
length: 15
D: TRBD2
DNA: TGTGCCAGCACCATGGGCGGGAGCTCCTACAATGAGCAGTTCTTC
CDR3: CASTMGGSSYNEQFF

V: TRBV21-1
J: TRBJ1-1
size: -
length: 16
D: -
DNA: TGTGCCAGCAGCAAATCAGGTCTTCTCATGAACACTGAAGCTTTCTTT
CDR3: CASSKSGLLMNTEAFF

V: TRBV29-1
J: TRBJ2-5
size: -
length: 13
D: -
DNA: TGCAGCGTTGTGGACAAAAAGGGGGAGACCCAGTACTTC
CDR3: CSVVDKKGETQYF

V: TRBV7-9
J: TRBJ2-1
size: -
length: 16
D: TRBD2
DNA: TGTGCCAGCAGCCTCGCCGGGAGCGGGAGAGGGAATGAGCAGTTCTTC
CDR3: CASSLAGSGRGNEQFF

V: TRBV28
J: TRBJ2-1
size: once
length: 19
D: TRBD2
DNA: TGTGCCAGCAGTTCATACCCCGGGACTAGCGGGAGTTCCTACAATGAGCAGTTCTTC
CDR3: CASSSYPGTSGSSYNEQFF

V: TRBV11-2
J: TRBJ2-1
size: -
length: 16
D: -
DNA: TGTGCCAGCAGCTTAGCGGGACTTAGCTCCTACAATGAGCAGTTCTTC
CDR3: CASSLAGLSSYNEQFF

V: TRBV24-1
J: TRBJ2-1
size: -
length: 16
D: -
DNA: TGTGCCACCAGTGATTTGGGGCCGGCAGGCGCCAATGAGCAGTTCTTC
CDR3: CATSDLGPAGANEQFF

V: TRBV24-1
J: TRBJ2-3
size: -
length: 13
D: -
DNA: TGTGCCACCAGTGATTTCGTAGCAGATACGCAGTATTTT
CDR3: CATSDFVADTQYF

V: TRBV5-6
J: TRBJ2-2
size: -
length: 15
D: -
DNA: TGTGCCAGCAGCTTGAGAGCCTCGAACACCGGGGAGCTGTTTTTT
CDR3: CASSLRASNTGELFF

V: TRBV10-3
J: TRBJ2-7
size: few
length: 15
D: -
DNA: TGTGCCATCAGTGAGTCAGGGGGGGAGAGGAACGAGCAGTACTTC
CDR3: CAISESGGERNEQYF

V: TRBV9
J: TRBJ2-3
size: -
length: 16
D: TRBD1
DNA: TGTGCCAGCAGCGTAAGGGGACAGGGGGGCACAGATACGCAGTATTTT
CDR3: CASSVRGQGGTDTQYF

V: TRBV28
J: TRBJ2-7
size: -
length: 14
D: TRBD2
DNA: TGTGCCAGCAGTATACTAGCGGGATCCTACGAGCAGTACTTC
CDR3: CASSILAGSYEQYF

V: TRBV3-1/TRBV3-2
J: TRBJ2-1
size: few
length: 14
D: TRBD2
DNA: TGTGCCAGCAGCCAAGTGACTAGCAGCAATGAGCAGTTCTTC
CDR3: CASSQVTSSNEQFF

V: TRBV28
J: TRBJ2-7
size: -
length: 12
D: TRBD2
DNA: TGTGCCAGCAAGCGGGGTGACTACGAGCAGTACTTC
CDR3: CASKRGDYEQYF

V: TRBV5-1
J: TRBJ2-7
size: -
length: 14
D: TRBD2
DNA: TGCGCCAGCAAAGGGACTAGCGCTTCCTACGAGCAGTACTTC
CDR3: CASKGTSASYEQYF

V: TRBV7-2
J: TRBJ2-7
size: -
length: 13
D: -
DNA: TGTGCCAGCAGCAGTCAGGGAACCTACGAGCAGTACTTC
CDR3: CASSSQGTYEQYF